The 5 T cell receptor beta chains listed next were all sequenced from one sample in a study of control samples from healthy donors and cancer patients. TCRdb keeps only in-frame clones here, not all; method: immunoSEQ multiplex PCR. The data contain about 79,000 clones, under 95% of them singletons. The source material was PBMCs. These receptor sequences come from a woman in her 40s with lung cancer.

This chain joins TRBV5-1 and TRBJ2-1; no clear D gene. Trimming pared 1 base from V and 6 bases from J, leaving 8 bases between. Germline lookup yields CDR1 SGHRS and CDR2 YFSETQ. This CDR3 comprises 13 residues. CDR3 nucleotides: TGCGCCAGCAGCTTGTTCGAAGGCAATGAGCAGTTCTTC. The encoded protein is CASSLFEGNEQFF. Full variable domain (missing parts from reference TRBV5-1 and TRBJ2-1): KAGVTQTPRYLIKTRGQQVTLSCSPISGHRSVSWYQQTPGQGLQFLFEYFSETQRNKGNFPGRFSGRQFSNSRSEMNVSTLELGDSALYLCASSLFEGNEQFFGPGTRLTVL.

For the CDR3, the DNA is TGTGCCAGCAGCCCTTATCCGGGACAGGGGGCGGGAGGAAACACCATATATTTT. It codes for CASSPYPGQGAGGNTIYF. V usage is TRBV28 and J usage is TRBJ1-3; 12 bases are shared with TRBD1. CDR1 is MDHEN, CDR2 SYDVKM, per germline. This CDR3 has 18 residues. V trimming: 6 bases; J trimming: 4 bases; junction bases outside the gene matches: 13.

The rearrangement uses TRBV27 and TRBJ2-1; possibly TRBD1 or TRBD2 for D (5 bases each). This CDR3 has 15 amino acids. The germline V and J ends were trimmed by 6 bases and 0 bases, with 12 bases remaining between them. CDR1 MNHEY and CDR2 SMNVEV come from the germline V gene (reference sequence). CDR3 residues: CASRRDGYSYNEQFF. The DNA of the CDR3 is TGTGCCAGCAGAAGGGACGGCTACTCCTACAATGAGCAGTTCTTC.

The chain recombines TRBV18 with TRBJ2-7; TRBD1 might be the D (6 bases). There are 14 residues in the CDR3. Between the trimmed V and J ends, which lost 3 bases and 0 bases, there was a span of 9 bases. Germline V CDR1 and CDR2: KGHSH, LQKENI. DNA of the CDR3: TGTGCCAGCTCACCTGGGGGCTACTCCTACGAGCAGTACTTC. Its protein is CASSPGGYSYEQYF.

J is TRBJ2-3 and V is TRBV9; no clear D gene. The CDR3 consists of 14 residues. The germline V and J ends were trimmed by 2 bases and 5 bases, with 12 bases remaining between them. Germline CDR1 SGDLS, CDR2 YYNGEE. The CDR3 loop reads CASSVLGAIDTQYF. CDR3 DNA sequence: TGTGCCAGCAGCGTTTTGGGTGCCATAGATACGCAGTATTTT.